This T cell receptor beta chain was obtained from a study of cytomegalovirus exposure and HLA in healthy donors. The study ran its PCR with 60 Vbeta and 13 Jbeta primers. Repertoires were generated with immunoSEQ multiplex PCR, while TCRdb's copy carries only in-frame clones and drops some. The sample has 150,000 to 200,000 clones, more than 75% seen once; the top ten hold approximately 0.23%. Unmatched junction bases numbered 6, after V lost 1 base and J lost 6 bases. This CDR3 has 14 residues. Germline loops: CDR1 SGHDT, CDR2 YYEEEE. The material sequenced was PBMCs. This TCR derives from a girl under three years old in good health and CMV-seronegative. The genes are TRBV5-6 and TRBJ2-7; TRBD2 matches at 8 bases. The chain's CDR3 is CASSLKRLAGEQYF. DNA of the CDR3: TGTGCCAGCAGCTTGAAGAGGCTAGCGGGCGAGCAGTACTTC.